This T cell receptor beta chain was profiled in a study of response to subunit inactivated influenza vaccine. A single record per CDR3 protein comes from TCRdb applying MiXCR to the RT-PCR reads. The sample consists of about 240,000 distinct CDR3 sequences, 9.5% to 15% of them appearing once. Study observations and caveats: The authors offered the suggestion that each seasonal influenza vaccination recruits few new T cells.

In its sample, this clonotype was seen a few times. Its antigen is not known. Sequencing used non-naive T cells sorted from PBMCs, obtained roughly 2 weeks before vaccination. The receptor's source is a man in his fifties who received an inactivated influenza vaccine.

Here the CDR3 DNA reads TGTGCCAGCAGTGACCGGGGAGGCGGCACAGATACGCAGTATTTT. Residues: CASSDRGGGTDTQYF. The chain combines TRBV2 with TRBJ2-3, with TRBD2 as a possible D gene (6 bases). Germline lookup yields CDR1 SNHLY and CDR2 FYNNEI. The CDR3 is 15 residues long. The V gene lost 3 bases and the J gene lost 1 base, with 11 bases spanning the gap.